This TCR beta chain originates from a study of T cell changes during pregnancy in multiple sclerosis. Assay used: immunoSEQ multiplex PCR; TCRdb lists only in-frame clones, some missing. Of about 110,000 clones detected, roughly 92% appear once; the ten largest clones hold around 1.5%. Germline V gene lookup returns CDR1 SGHNT and CDR2 YYREEE (reference sequence). J was trimmed by 1 base and V by 3 bases; bases with no gene match: 8. This CDR3 has 16 residues. The receptor was isolated from a female donor with multiple sclerosis, enrolled in a pregnancy study. This chain connects TRBV5-4 to TRBJ2-3; 7 positions agree with TRBD1. The sequencing here drew on peripheral blood, taken after pregnancy. The DNA of the CDR3 is TGTGCCAGCAGCTCCTCTCCAGGACAGGGCACAGATACGCAGTATTTT. Translated, it gives CASSSSPGQGTDTQYF.